Judged by abundance, the clone carrying this T cell receptor beta chain is medium-sized. As yet, its antigen is unknown. Study-wide results and limits: Tumor memory CD4+ T cell TCR gene usage was found to cluster with blood and lymph node memory CD4+ cells and with lymph node naive CD4+ cells.

The sorted Tregs were CD4+CD25+CD127-/low cells. This CDR3 has 14 amino acids. V dropped 3 bases and J dropped 0 bases, with 6 bases sitting between them. CDR1 and CDR2 from the germline V gene are SGHDT and YYEEEE. Each CDR3 protein is one row after TCRdb ran MiXCR on the 5' RACE reads. The table includes about 9,100 distinct CDR3 sequences, about 14% detected once. Material for sequencing was Tregs sorted from blood. The genes are TRBV5-6 and TRBJ2-2; D remains ambiguous. The source is a female donor with breast cancer. The CDR3 DNA reads as TGTGCCAGCAGCTCAGGTCCGAACACCGGGGAGCTGTTTTTT. Its protein product is CASSSGPNTGELFF.